The clone carrying this T cell receptor (beta chain) has more than one count but fewer than ten. In TCRdb, the 5' RACE reads were re-called with MiXCR into one record per CDR3 protein. Of hundreds of thousands of distinct CDR3 sequences listed, more than 9% were seen once; the top ten hold roughly 18%. The data were taken from a study of T cells after yellow fever vaccination. This CDR3 contains 15 residues. V was shortened by 3 bases and J by 4 bases, with 17 bases between the two germline ends. The germline V gene has CDR1 SGDLS and CDR2 YYNGEE. Source: PBMCs, taken on the day of the first yellow fever vaccination. The sequence derives from a man between 18 and 35 years old who received the YFV17D yellow fever vaccine. The chain is built from TRBV9 and TRBJ2-7; the D call may be TRBD1 or TRBD2 (6 bases each). The CDR3 region is CASSGGASGPYEQYF. The DNA for the CDR3 is TGTGCCAGCAGCGGGGGGGCCTCGGGACCGTACGAGCAGTACTTC.